This T cell receptor (beta chain) was recovered during a study of blood T cell repertoires in COVID-19. About the research overall: Samples representing acute and convalescent COVID-19 were sourced from the United States, Italy and Spain.

Germline CDR1 reads LNHDA; CDR2 reads SQIVND (reference sequence). The V end lost 3 bases, the J end lost 2 bases, and 10 bases lay between the germline ends. This CDR3 is 15 amino acids long. Per the original methods: For nucleated cells, counts were estimated from reference gene primer amplification. Produced via immunoSEQ multiplex PCR; TCRdb's table is partial and in-frame only. That table furnishes V, J and clone size, whereas the DNA furnished D and trimming. The data hold over 110,000 clones, with 70% to 90% observed a single time. Sequenced material: peripheral blood. This receptor was taken from a man between 65 and 79 years old with acute or convalescent COVID-19. The chain links TRBV19 to TRBJ1-4; D perhaps matches TRBD1 (5 bases). For the CDR3, the DNA is TGTGCCAGTAGTATGGAGGGACGGACTAATGAAAAACTGTTTTTT. Amino acids: CASSMEGRTNEKLFF.